A single sample is the source of the 14 T cell receptor beta chains below, sequenced in a study of CD8+CD57+ T cells in acquired aplastic anemia. CDR3 and TCR beta VDJ profiling relied on a genomic DNA template. Via MiXCR, TCRdb re-called the reads, giving one row per CDR3 protein. The table has 200,000 or so distinct CDR3 sequences, around three fifths seen once. The sequenced sample was sorted CD4+, CD8+, or CD8+CD57+ T cells (not recorded which) from PBMCs. The receptor set was obtained from a human donor with severe aplastic anemia or a healthy control (not recorded which).

This clonotype was found a few times. The chain couples TRBV7-8 to TRBJ1-3; D is unresolved. Germline V lookup: CDR1 SGHVS, CDR2 FQNEAQ. V was clipped by 5 bases and J by 0 bases, with 8 bases between them. The CDR3 totals 14 residues. This chain's CDR3 is CASSRDISGNTIYF. CDR3 DNA: TGTGCCAGCAGCCGCGATATCTCTGGAAACACCATATATTTT.

The V and J genes are TRBV24-1 and TRBJ2-7, with TRBD1 identical over 7 bases. The junction had 7 bases not matched to a gene; V was cut back by 7 bases and J by 2 bases. CDR3 length: 14 residues. CDR1 and CDR2 from the germline V gene are KGHDR and SFDVKD. The CDR3 spells CATSVGDSPYEQYF. DNA for the CDR3: TGTGCCACCAGCGTTGGGGACAGCCCCTACGAGCAGTACTTC.

This clonotype was seen a handful of times. The chain combines TRBV10-1 with TRBJ1-1; no firm D call. V dropped 6 bases and J dropped 4 bases, with 21 bases sitting between them. CDR1 and CDR2 (germline): WNHNN, SYGVQD (reference sequence). There are 16 residues in the CDR3. DNA for the CDR3: TGCGCCAGCAGCGCGGGAATACGGGGAGGGAGCACTGAAGCTTTCTTT. Amino acids: CASSAGIRGGSTEAFF.

In its sample, this clonotype was seen a few times. A much bigger clone sits one base away, suggesting this may be a read error. The J gene is TRBJ2-1, the V gene TRBV7-9; 8 nucleotides match TRBD2. The CDR3 length is 16 residues. Germline CDR1 reads SEHNR; CDR2 reads FQNEAQ (reference sequence). CDR3 nucleotide sequence: TGTGCCGGCAGCTTACGGGCGGGGGGAATATACAATGAGCAGTTCTTC. This translates into CAGSLRAGGIYNEQFF.

V gene TRBV20-1 combines with J gene TRBJ1-1; 7 bases align to TRBD1. Germline-derived CDR1 and CDR2 are DFQATT and SNEGSKA (reference sequence). J lost 0 bases, V lost 3 bases, and 4 bases had no gene match. The CDR3 loop spans 14 amino acids. The CDR3 reads CSASRDSLNTEAFF. The CDR3 DNA follows: TGCAGTGCTAGCCGGGACAGCCTGAACACTGAAGCTTTCTTT.

In this sample, this clonotype turned up many times. The chain employs TRBV12-3 or TRBV12-4 and TRBJ1-4, with a possible D match to TRBD1 (5 bases). V lost 5 bases and J 7 bases, leaving 17 bases between the germline ends. The CDR3 consists of 15 residues. DNA for the CDR3: TGTGCCAGCAGTCTTACAGGAACCGTTGGTGAAAAACTGTTTTTT. It translates to CASSLTGTVGEKLFF.

As for this clonotype: Germline and junction disagree at one end, which may indicate a read error. The rearrangement uses TRBV7-6 and TRBJ2-7, with 9 bases matching TRBD1. The CDR3 loop spans 13 amino acids. Germline assignment: CDR1 SGHVS and CDR2 FNYEAQ. The CDR3 nucleotides are TGCGCCAGCAGCTTTGGGGACAGGGACGAGCAGTACTTC. Its translation: CASSFGDRDEQYF.

For the CDR3, the DNA is TGTGCCAGTAGTATAGATCGTTCGACAGTCTATGGCTACACCTTC. This codes for CASSIDRSTVYGYTF. This chain uses TRBV19 with TRBJ1-2; the D gene is possibly TRBD1 (5 bases). This CDR3 comprises 15 residues. The germline V gene has CDR1 LNHDA and CDR2 SQIVND (reference sequence). V dropped 0 bases and J dropped 4 bases, with 12 bases sitting between them. Looking up the rest from reference TRBV19 and TRBJ1-2 gives the full variable domain: DGGITQSPKYLFRKEGQNVTLSCEQNLNHDAMYWYRQDPGQGLRLIYYSQIVNDFQKGDIAEGYSVSREKKESFPLTVTSAQKNPTAFYLCASSIDRSTVYGYTFGSGTRLTVV.

Worth noting for this clonotype: At one end, the junction sequence differs from germline, possibly due to a read error. The chain joins TRBV5-1 to TRBJ2-3, with TRBD2 identical over 7 bases. The V gene's germline CDR1 is SGHRS and CDR2 YFSETQ. The CDR3 has 15 residues. The CDR3 sequence is CASSLGGGPLGTRYF. The CDR3 region has the DNA TGCGCCAGCAGCTTGGGCGGGGGACCTCTAGGTACGCGGTATTTT.

At least ten counts were recorded for this clonotype. This chain uses TRBV4-1 with TRBJ2-5; TRBD2 matches at 8 bases. From germline, CDR1 is MGHRA and CDR2 YSYEKL. J gave up 5 bases and V 0 bases, and 11 bases lay outside the gene matches. The CDR3 has 17 residues. CDR3 sequence (DNA): TGCGCCAGCAGCCAAGATGGCCCAGCGGGGGCAGGCGAGACCCAGTACTTC. It encodes CASSQDGPAGAGETQYF.

V usage is TRBV20-1 and J usage is TRBJ1-1; no firm D call. Trimming removed 1 base from V and 6 bases from J, with 6 bases in between. This CDR3 spans 11 amino acids. Germline assignment: CDR1 DFQATT and CDR2 SNEGSKA (reference sequence). The CDR3 is CSARAQAEAFF. The CDR3 bases are TGCAGTGCTAGAGCCCAGGCTGAAGCTTTCTTT.

The J gene is TRBJ1-1, the V gene TRBV19; TRBD1 agrees at 7 bases. Germline V gives CDR1 LNHDA, CDR2 SQIVND (reference sequence). V was pared by 7 bases and J by 5 bases, with 10 bases of the junction left unmatched. This CDR3 comprises 14 residues. CDR3 amino acids: CASKGDRVATEAFF. CDR3 coding DNA: TGTGCCAGTAAGGGAGACAGGGTAGCGACTGAAGCTTTCTTT.

With regard to this clonotype: In this CDR3 the conserved last residue, phenylalanine or tryptophan, is missing, so a read error is likely. V and J are TRBV2 and TRBJ1-5, with 9 positions matching TRBD1. The CDR3 sequence is 18 residues long. After removal of 5 bases from V and 0 bases from J, the junction contained 11 bases not matched to a gene. Germline CDR1 is SNHLY and CDR2 is FYNNEI. This CDR3 is CASSRTGTGTFSNQPQHL. The CDR3 DNA reads TGTGCCAGCAGTCGGACCGGGACAGGGACTTTTAGCAATCAGCCCCAGCATCTT.

This chain links TRBV10-3 with TRBJ2-3; possible D gene TRBD1, 5 bases. Germline values: CDR1 ENHRY, CDR2 SYGVKD. V was shortened by 10 bases and J by 0 bases, with 17 bases between the two germline ends. The CDR3 loop spans 15 amino acids. The CDR3 reads CATRAPRQSTDTQYF. CDR3 sequence (DNA): TGTGCCACCAGGGCCCCGAGACAGAGCACAGATACGCAGTATTTT.